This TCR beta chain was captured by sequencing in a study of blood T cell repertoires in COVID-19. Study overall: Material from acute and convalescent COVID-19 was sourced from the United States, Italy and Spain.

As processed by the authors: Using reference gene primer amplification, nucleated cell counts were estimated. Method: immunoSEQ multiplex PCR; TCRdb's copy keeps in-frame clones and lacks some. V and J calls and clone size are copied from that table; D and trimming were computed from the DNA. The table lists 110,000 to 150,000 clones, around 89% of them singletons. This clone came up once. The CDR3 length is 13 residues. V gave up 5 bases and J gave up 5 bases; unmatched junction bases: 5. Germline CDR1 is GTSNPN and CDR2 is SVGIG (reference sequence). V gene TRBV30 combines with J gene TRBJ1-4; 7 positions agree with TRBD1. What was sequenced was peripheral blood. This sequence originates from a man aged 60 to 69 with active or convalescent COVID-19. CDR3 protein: CAWGGTDNEKLFF. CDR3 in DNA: TGTGCCTGGGGGGGGACAGACAATGAAAAACTGTTTTTT.